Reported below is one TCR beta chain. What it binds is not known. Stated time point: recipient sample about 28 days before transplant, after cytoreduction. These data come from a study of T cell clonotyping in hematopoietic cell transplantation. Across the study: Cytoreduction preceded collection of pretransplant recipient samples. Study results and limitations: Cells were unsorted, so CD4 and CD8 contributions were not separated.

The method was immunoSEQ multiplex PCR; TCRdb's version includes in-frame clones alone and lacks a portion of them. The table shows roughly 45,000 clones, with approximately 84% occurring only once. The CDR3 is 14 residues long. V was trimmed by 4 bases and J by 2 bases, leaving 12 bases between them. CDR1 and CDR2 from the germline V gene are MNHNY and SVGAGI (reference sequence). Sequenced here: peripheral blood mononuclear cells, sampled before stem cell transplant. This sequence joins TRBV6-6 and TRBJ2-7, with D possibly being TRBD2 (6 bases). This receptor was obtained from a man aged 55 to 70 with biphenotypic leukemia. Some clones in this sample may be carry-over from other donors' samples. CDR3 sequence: CASSLATSPYEQYF. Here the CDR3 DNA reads TGTGCCAGCAGTTTGGCCACTAGCCCCTACGAGCAGTACTTC.